The source of this T cell receptor beta chain is a study of T cell responses to AZD1222 COVID-19 vaccine. The assay was immunoSEQ multiplex PCR, and TCRdb's table has in-frame clones only and misses some. The data show about 140,000 clones, roughly 93% seen once. This CDR3 contains 14 residues. V lost 4 bases to trimming and J lost 6 bases; unmatched junction nucleotides: 6. Germline assignment: CDR1 SGHRS and CDR2 YFSETQ. V usage is TRBV5-1 and J usage is TRBJ2-4; 8 bases are a match to TRBD1. The source of this sequence is an adult in good health. Here the sequenced sample was peripheral blood, taken on day 0 of MenACWY control vaccination. The CDR3 protein is CASSLTGGINIQYF. The CDR3 DNA follows: TGCGCCAGCAGCCTCACAGGGGGGATAAACATTCAGTACTTC.